Below, 20 T cell receptor beta chains from the same sample are listed, as sequenced in a study of cytomegalovirus exposure and HLA in healthy donors. Primers included in the PCR were 60 Vbeta and 13 Jbeta primers. Clones were sequenced by immunoSEQ multiplex PCR, and TCRdb holds only the in-frame ones, with some missing. The sample contains around 130,000 clones, roughly 77% of which appear only once. Sequences were obtained from PBMCs. Receptor source: a woman between 40 and 50 years old in good health and CMV-seropositive.

This chain links TRBV10-3 with TRBJ1-2; possibly TRBD1 for D (5 bases). CDR3 size: 12 residues. Looked up from germline, CDR1 is ENHRY and CDR2 is SYGVKD. Trimming took 10 bases from V and 3 from J, leaving 12 bases between them. The CDR3 DNA is TGTGCCACCGGGGGGGTCGACTATGGCTACACCTTC. This gives the protein CATGGVDYGYTF.

The chain employs TRBV18 and TRBJ2-1; D gene ambiguous. Trimming stripped 0 bases from V and 2 bases from J, with 8 bases between. This CDR3 spans 15 amino acids. CDR1 is KGHSH, CDR2 LQKENI, per germline. The CDR3 DNA sequence: TGTGCCAGCTCACCACCTTCCAGCGCCTACAATGAGCAGTTCTTC. Encoded protein: CASSPPSSAYNEQFF.

This clone came up a few times. The chain links TRBV6-6 to TRBJ1-1, with D possibly being TRBD1 (6 bases). Germline V gene lookup returns CDR1 MNHNY and CDR2 SVGAGI (reference sequence). Trimming removed 6 bases at V and 1 base at J, with 9 bases between. The length of the CDR3 is 13 residues. CDR3 DNA sequence: TGTGCCAGCAGGAAGGACAGGAACACTGAAGCTTTCTTT. Translating gives CASRKDRNTEAFF.

A single count supports this clone. The chain carries TRBV19 and TRBJ2-7; D not resolved. Per germline, CDR1 LNHDA and CDR2 SQIVND (reference sequence). Trimming left V 1 base short and J 3 bases short, with 10 bases between. The CDR3 runs to 14 residues. CDR3 sequence: CASSIGRMNYEQYF. The CDR3 DNA follows: TGTGCCAGTAGTATAGGGCGGATGAACTACGAGCAGTACTTC.

This clone occurred once. The genes are TRBV28 and TRBJ1-2; maybe TRBD1 (6 bases). The V gene's germline CDR1 is MDHEN and CDR2 SYDVKM. V was cut by 1 base and J by 4 bases, with 7 bases left in between. The length of the CDR3 is 13 residues. In nucleotides, the CDR3 is TGTGCCAGCAGTTTATCGGACAGCTATGGCTACACCTTC. The encoded protein is CASSLSDSYGYTF.

The CDR3 spells CASSLTGTSGGARPSYEQYF. The CDR3 nucleotides are TGTGCCAGCAGTCTAACCGGGACTAGCGGGGGGGCTCGTCCCTCCTACGAGCAGTACTTC. J is TRBJ2-7 and V is TRBV2, with 16 positions matching TRBD2. V shed 5 bases and J 0 bases; nucleotides not matched to a gene: 13. Germline V CDR1 and CDR2: SNHLY, FYNNEI. The CDR3 extends over 20 amino acids.

The J gene is TRBJ1-6, the V gene TRBV5-4; possibly TRBD1 for D (5 bases). Trimming took off 7 bases at V and 2 bases at J, with 10 bases between the two ends. Germline-derived CDR1 and CDR2 are SGHNT and YYREEE (reference sequence). This CDR3 is 14 amino acids long. CDR3 coding DNA: TGTGCCAGCCAGCCAGGGACCTATAATTCACCCCTCCACTTT. It yields the protein CASQPGTYNSPLHF.

This clone is a singleton in its sample. The chain combines TRBV1 with TRBJ2-7; TRBD1 reflects the table's D call only, with no check against the DNA. TRBV1 is a pseudogene segment. This CDR3 has 16 residues. This chain's CDR3 is CTSSQVDSKRSYEQYF. As DNA, the CDR3 is TGCACCAGCAGCCAAGTGGACAGCAAAAGATCCTACGAGCAGTACTTC.

The chain combines TRBV27 with TRBJ2-7; D gene uncertain. Deletions cut 2 bases from V and 0 bases from J, with 5 bases between. This CDR3 has 13 residues. Germline V lookup: CDR1 MNHEY, CDR2 SMNVEV (reference sequence). CDR3 region: CASSLQISYEQYF. For the CDR3, the DNA is TGTGCCAGCAGTTTACAGATCTCCTACGAGCAGTACTTC.

The chain links TRBV9 to TRBJ1-2, with unresolved D. Germline lookup yields CDR1 SGDLS and CDR2 YYNGEE. The length of the CDR3 is 13 residues. The V end lost 1 base, the J end lost 8 bases, and 12 bases lay between the germline ends. In DNA, the CDR3 is TGTGCCAGCAGCGTAACGTCCAGAGGGGGCTACACCTTC. Protein sequence: CASSVTSRGGYTF.

This sequence joins TRBV2 and TRBJ2-7; D perhaps matches TRBD2 (5 bases). This CDR3 has 14 amino acids. CDR1 SNHLY and CDR2 FYNNEI come from the germline V gene. V was cut by 3 bases and J by 2 bases, with 11 bases left in between. For the CDR3, the DNA is TGTGCCAGCAGTGATCGTCTCGGGGCCTACGAGCAGTACTTC. Translating it yields CASSDRLGAYEQYF.

This chain joins TRBV7-2 and TRBJ2-1; 10 positions agree with TRBD2. There are 16 residues in the CDR3. Germline CDR1 and CDR2: SGHTA and FQGNSA. Germline trimming cut 2 bases from V and 5 bases from J; bases unmatched to any gene: 6. CDR3 amino acids: CASSLSSGRRDNEQFF. The CDR3 coding sequence is TGTGCCAGCAGCTTATCTAGCGGGAGACGGGACAATGAGCAGTTCTTC.

On this clone: A far larger clone is just one base off, so this is likely a read error. The chain carries TRBV7-3 and TRBJ2-3; TRBD2 aligns across 11 bases. Germline assignment: CDR1 SGHTA and CDR2 FQGTGA. CDR3 size: 14 residues. The CDR3 sequence: CAGSPGLAADTQYF. The CDR3 nucleotides are TGTGCCGGCAGTCCGGGACTAGCGGCAGATACGCAGTATTTT.

V and J are TRBV5-1 and TRBJ1-1; D is possibly TRBD1 (5 bases). V was clipped by 1 base and J by 0 bases, with 13 bases between them. The length of the CDR3 is 16 residues. The germline V gene encodes CDR1 SGHRS and CDR2 YFSETQ. The CDR3 reads CASSLLKGSMNTEAFF. The DNA for the CDR3 is TGCGCCAGCAGCTTGTTAAAGGGGTCCATGAACACTGAAGCTTTCTTT.

The chain couples TRBV10-3 to TRBJ1-1; D call uncertain. Trimming shortened V by 4 bases and J by 1 base, and 13 bases separated the two germline ends. Germline-derived CDR1 and CDR2 are ENHRY and SYGVKD. The CDR3 extends over 15 amino acids. The CDR3 loop is CAISGTRAGNTEAFF. Written as DNA, the CDR3 is TGTGCCATCAGTGGTACGAGGGCGGGGAACACTGAAGCTTTCTTT.

This rearrangement joins TRBV13 to TRBJ2-5, with a possible D match to TRBD2 (7 bases). Matching the DNA end better, TRBJ2-7 makes the J call doubtful. Germline V gene lookup returns CDR1 PRHDT and CDR2 FYEKMQ (reference sequence). The CDR3 is made up of 15 amino acids. In nucleotides, the CDR3 is TGTGCCAGCACCACACGAGGGGGAGGGTACTACGAGCAGTACTTC. Its protein is CASTTRGGGYYEQYF.

This clone was seen only a few times. This chain uses TRBV27 with TRBJ1-4, with D possibly TRBD1 on 5 matching bases. V lost 1 base, J lost 5 bases, and 14 bases lay in between. CDR1 and CDR2 (germline): MNHEY, SMNVEV (reference sequence). CDR3 length equals 16 residues. The chain's CDR3 is CASSLFLGPGNEKLFF. The CDR3 nucleotides read TGTGCCAGCAGTTTATTCTTGGGTCCAGGGAATGAAAAACTGTTTTTT. The complete variable domain, with remaining parts taken from reference TRBV27 and TRBJ1-4, reads EAQVTQNPRYLITVTGKKLTVTCSQNMNHEYMSWYRQDPGLGLRQIYYSMNVEVTDKGDVPEGYKVSRKEKRNFPLILESPSPNQTSLYFCASSLFLGPGNEKLFFGSGTQLSVL.

About this clone itself: At one of its ends the junction is not consistent with the germline gene, which may arise from a read error. The chain employs TRBV7-2 and TRBJ2-1; the D gene could be TRBD1 or TRBD2 (9 bases each). Germline V lookup: CDR1 SGHTA, CDR2 FQGNSA. This CDR3 comprises 16 residues. The CDR3 bases are TGTGCCAGCAGCCTAGCGGGACAGGGTTTCCCTTATGAGCAGTTCTTC. It is translated as CASSLAGQGFPYEQFF.

This clone was counted a single time. This chain joins TRBV19 and TRBJ1-1; D possibly corresponds to TRBD1 (6 bases). The germline gives CDR1 LNHDA, CDR2 SQIVND (reference sequence). Trimming pared 3 bases from V and 1 base from J, leaving 15 bases between. The CDR3 has 16 amino acids. The CDR3 reads CASSIDRSPGNTEAFF. The CDR3 nucleotides are TGTGCCAGTAGTATTGACAGGAGCCCGGGGAACACTGAAGCTTTCTTT.

J is TRBJ1-3 and V is TRBV6-5; 7 bases map to TRBD1. The germline V gene encodes CDR1 MNHEY and CDR2 SVGAGI. The CDR3 has 13 amino acids. V lost 6 bases, J lost 4 bases, and 3 bases stayed unmatched. CDR3 region: CASRKDRGNTIYF. In nucleotides, the CDR3 is TGTGCCAGCAGAAAGGACAGGGGAAACACCATATATTTT.